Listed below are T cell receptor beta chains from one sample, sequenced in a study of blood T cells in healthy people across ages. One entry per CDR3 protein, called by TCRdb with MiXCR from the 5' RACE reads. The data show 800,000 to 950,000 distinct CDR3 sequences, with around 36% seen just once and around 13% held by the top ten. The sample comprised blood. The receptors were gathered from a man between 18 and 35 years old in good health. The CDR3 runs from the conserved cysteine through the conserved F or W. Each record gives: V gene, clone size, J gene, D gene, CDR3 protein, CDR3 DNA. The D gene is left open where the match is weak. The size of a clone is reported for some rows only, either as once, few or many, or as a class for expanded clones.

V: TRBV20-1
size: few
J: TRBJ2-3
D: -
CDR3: CSAYPTSTDTQYF
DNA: TGCAGTGCTTACCCGACCAGCACAGATACGCAGTATTTT

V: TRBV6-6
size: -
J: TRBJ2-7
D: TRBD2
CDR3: CASSDLREGYEQYF
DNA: TGTGCCAGCAGTGATTTGCGGGAGGGGTACGAGCAGTACTTC

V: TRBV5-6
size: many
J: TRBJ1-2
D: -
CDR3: CASSLDAGSAGYTF
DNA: TGTGCCAGCAGCTTGGACGCAGGATCGGCTGGCTACACCTTC

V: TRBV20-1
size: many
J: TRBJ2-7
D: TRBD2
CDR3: CSARDSGGSYEQYF
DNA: TGCAGTGCTAGAGATAGCGGGGGCTCCTACGAGCAGTACTTC

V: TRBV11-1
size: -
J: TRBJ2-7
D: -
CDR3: CASSWRAPYNEQYF
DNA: TGTGCCAGCAGCTGGAGGGCCCCATACAATGAGCAGTACTTC

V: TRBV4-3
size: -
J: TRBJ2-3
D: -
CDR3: CASSQDHSMTGSGDTQYF
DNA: TGCGCCAGCAGCCAAGACCACTCGATGACAGGTTCGGGAGATACGCAGTATTTT

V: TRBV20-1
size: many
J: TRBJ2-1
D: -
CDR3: CSLQGSNEQFF
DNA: TGCAGTTTACAGGGTTCGAATGAGCAGTTCTTC

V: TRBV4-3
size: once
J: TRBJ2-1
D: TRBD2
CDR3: CASSQEIGLAGGTQFF
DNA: TGCGCCAGCAGCCAAGAAATAGGACTAGCGGGGGGGACGCAGTTCTTC

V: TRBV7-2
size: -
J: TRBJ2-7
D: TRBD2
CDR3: CASSLVAGRAYNEQYF
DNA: TGTGCCAGCAGCTTAGTGGCAGGGAGGGCTTACAATGAGCAGTACTTC

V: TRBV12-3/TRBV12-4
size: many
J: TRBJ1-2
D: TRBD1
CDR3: CASRGTGWDYGYTF
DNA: TGTGCCAGCAGGGGGACAGGGTGGGACTATGGCTACACCTTC

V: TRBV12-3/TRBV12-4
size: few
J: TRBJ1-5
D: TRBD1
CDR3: CASSLRQGGSQPQHF
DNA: TGTGCCAGCAGTTTAAGACAGGGGGGCAGTCAGCCCCAGCATTTT

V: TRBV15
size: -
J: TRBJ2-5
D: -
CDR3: CATSRERQETQYF
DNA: TGTGCCACCAGCAGAGAAAGACAAGAGACCCAGTACTTC

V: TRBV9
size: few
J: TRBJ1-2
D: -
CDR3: CASSPGRTGNYGYTF
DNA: TGTGCCAGCAGCCCAGGGAGGACGGGGAACTATGGCTACACCTTC

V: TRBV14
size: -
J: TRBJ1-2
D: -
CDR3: CASSQVSSGWDGYTF
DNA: TGTGCCAGCAGCCAAGTTTCCAGCGGATGGGATGGCTACACCTTC

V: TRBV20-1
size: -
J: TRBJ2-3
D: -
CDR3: CSAREDPTDTQYF
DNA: TGCAGTGCTAGGGAGGACCCCACAGATACGCAGTATTTT

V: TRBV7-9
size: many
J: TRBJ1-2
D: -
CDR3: CASSPPRERDGYTF
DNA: TGTGCCAGCAGCCCTCCCCGCGAAAGGGATGGCTACACCTTC

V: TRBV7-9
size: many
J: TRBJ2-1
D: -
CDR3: CASSLVEKEQFF
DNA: TGTGCCAGCAGCTTAGTAGAGAAGGAGCAGTTCTTC

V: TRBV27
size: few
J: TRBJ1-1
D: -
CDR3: CASSTTRVTEAFF
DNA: TGTGCCAGCAGTACTACAAGGGTCACTGAAGCTTTCTTT

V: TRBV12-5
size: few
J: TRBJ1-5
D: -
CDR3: CASGLLQGSNQPQHF
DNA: TGTGCTAGTGGTTTGCTCCAGGGAAGCAATCAGCCCCAGCATTTT

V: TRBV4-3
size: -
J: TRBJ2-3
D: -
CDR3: CASSQEVSGNTDTQYF
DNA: TGCGCCAGCAGCCAAGAAGTCTCGGGTAACACAGATACGCAGTATTTT

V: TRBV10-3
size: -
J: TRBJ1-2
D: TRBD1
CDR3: CAISGTGSGVGAGYTF
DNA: TGTGCCATCTCGGGGACAGGGTCTGGGGTAGGCGCTGGCTACACCTTC

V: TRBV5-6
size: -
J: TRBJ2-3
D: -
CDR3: CASSLGWQGVRKDTQYF
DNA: TGTGCCAGCAGCTTGGGCTGGCAGGGAGTTCGTAAAGATACGCAGTATTTT

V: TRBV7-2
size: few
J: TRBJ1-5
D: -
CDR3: CASSLNHRPSNQPQHF
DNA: TGTGCCAGCAGCTTAAATCACAGGCCTAGCAATCAGCCCCAGCATTTT

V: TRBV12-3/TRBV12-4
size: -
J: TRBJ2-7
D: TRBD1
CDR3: CASSPGTAVTYEQYF
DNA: TGTGCCAGCAGCCCCGGGACAGCGGTTACCTACGAGCAGTACTTC

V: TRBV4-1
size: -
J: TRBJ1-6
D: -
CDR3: CARPPVCHF
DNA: TGCGCCAGACCTCCGGTGTGCCACTTT

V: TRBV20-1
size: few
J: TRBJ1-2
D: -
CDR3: CSSPWGGAYGYTF
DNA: TGCAGTTCCCCGTGGGGGGGTGCCTATGGCTACACCTTC

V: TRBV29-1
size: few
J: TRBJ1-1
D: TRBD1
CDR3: CSVEDRGNTEAFF
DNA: TGCAGCGTTGAGGACAGGGGGAACACTGAAGCTTTCTTT

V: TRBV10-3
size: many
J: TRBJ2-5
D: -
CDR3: CAISESPGTETQYF
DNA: TGTGCCATCAGTGAGTCCCCAGGGACGGAGACCCAGTACTTC

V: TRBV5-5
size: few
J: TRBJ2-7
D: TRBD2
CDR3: CASSFPGLAGEEGINEQYF
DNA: TGTGCCAGCAGCTTTCCGGGACTAGCGGGGGAAGAGGGTATCAATGAGCAGTACTTC

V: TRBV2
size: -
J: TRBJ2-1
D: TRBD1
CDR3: CASLTGSNNEQFF
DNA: TGTGCCAGCCTGACAGGGAGCAACAATGAGCAGTTCTTC

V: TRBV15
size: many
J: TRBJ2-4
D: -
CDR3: CATSSAGLAKNIQYF
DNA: TGTGCCACCAGCAGCGCAGGGTTAGCCAAAAACATTCAGTACTTC

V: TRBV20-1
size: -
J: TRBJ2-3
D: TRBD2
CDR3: CSVTSGGPQYF
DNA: TGCAGTGTAACATCGGGGGGTCCGCAGTATTTT

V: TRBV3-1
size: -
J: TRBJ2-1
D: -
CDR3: CASSRLGSPSSYNEQFF
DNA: TGTGCCAGCAGCCGACTAGGTAGCCCCAGCTCCTACAATGAGCAGTTCTTC

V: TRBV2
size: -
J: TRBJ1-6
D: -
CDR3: CASRRIRPLHF
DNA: TGTGCCAGCAGAAGAATTAGACCCCTCCACTTT

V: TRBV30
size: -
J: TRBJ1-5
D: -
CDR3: CARSPNQPQHF
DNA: TGTGCCCGCTCCCCAAATCAGCCCCAGCATTTT

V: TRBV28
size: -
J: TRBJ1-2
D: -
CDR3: CASSNTGTAYGYTF
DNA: TGTGCCAGTTCAAACACAGGGACGGCCTATGGCTACACCTTC

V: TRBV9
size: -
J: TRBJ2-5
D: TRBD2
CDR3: CASSVVGLAGKYNERYF
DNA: TGTGCCAGCAGCGTAGTAGGGCTAGCGGGAAAATACAATGAGCGGTACTTC

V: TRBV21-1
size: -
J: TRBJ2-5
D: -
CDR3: CASSKKEQGWKTQYF
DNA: TGTGCCAGCAGCAAAAAAGAACAGGGATGGAAGACCCAGTACTTC

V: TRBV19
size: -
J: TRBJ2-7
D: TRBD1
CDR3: CASSRSGTGTGPYEQYF
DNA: TGTGCCAGTAGCCGGTCAGGTACCGGGACAGGACCCTACGAGCAGTACTTC

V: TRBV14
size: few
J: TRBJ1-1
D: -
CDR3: CASSQGELNTEAFF
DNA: TGTGCCAGCAGCCAAGGGGAACTGAACACTGAAGCTTTCTTT

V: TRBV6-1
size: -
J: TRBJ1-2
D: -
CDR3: CASSEGPGSNYCYTF
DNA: TGTGCCAGCAGTGAAGGCCCGGGATCTAACTATTGCTACACCTTC

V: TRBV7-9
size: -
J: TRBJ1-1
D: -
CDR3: CASSLEQAEAFF
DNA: TGTGCCAGCAGCTTAGAACAGGCCGAAGCTTTCTTT

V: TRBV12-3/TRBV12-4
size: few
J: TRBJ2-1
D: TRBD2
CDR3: CASSLRFDGGAHEQFF
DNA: TGTGCCAGCAGTTTAAGGTTTGACGGGGGGGCCCATGAGCAGTTCTTC

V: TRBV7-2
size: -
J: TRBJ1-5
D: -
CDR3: CASSPYKNQPQHF
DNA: TGTGCCAGCAGCCCATATAAGAATCAGCCCCAGCATTTT

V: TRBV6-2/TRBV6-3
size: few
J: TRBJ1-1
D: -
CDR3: CASRTPNTEAFF
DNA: TGTGCCAGCAGGACCCCGAACACTGAAGCTTTCTTT

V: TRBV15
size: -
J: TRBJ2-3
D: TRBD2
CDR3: CATSSPSLAGGDTQYF
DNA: TGTGCCACCAGCAGCCCATCCCTAGCGGGGGGTGATACGCAGTATTTT

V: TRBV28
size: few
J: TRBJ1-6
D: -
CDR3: CASSLGDGVSPLHF
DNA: TGTGCCAGCTCACTGGGGGACGGGGTTTCACCCCTCCACTTT

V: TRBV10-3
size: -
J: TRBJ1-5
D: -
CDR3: CAISPTGVVNQPQHF
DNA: TGTGCCATCAGCCCGACAGGAGTAGTCAATCAGCCCCAGCATTTT

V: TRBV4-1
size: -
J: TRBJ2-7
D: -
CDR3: CASSHNSYNEQYF
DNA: TGCGCCAGCAGCCATAATTCCTACAATGAGCAGTACTTC